The clone carrying this TCR beta chain was recorded at least ten times. Its antigen is currently unknown. This entry comes from a study of regulatory T cells in long-lasting Graves disease. Study at large: To qualify as persistent, Graves' disease required over 5 years of antithyroid drugs with positive TSH receptor antibodies.

Relying on iRepertoire HTBI primers and Arm-PCR of CDR3 regions, the team built TCR beta libraries. Authors' data handling: Identified segments across samples numbered roughly 60 TRBV and approximately 14 TRBJ. A single record per CDR3 protein comes from TCRdb applying MiXCR to the multiplex PCR reads. The V and J calls reflect TCRdb's pipeline rather than the authors' work. The sample consists of 450,000 or so distinct CDR3 sequences, around 21% of them appearing once. Time point of the sample: persistent/refractory GD, antithyroid drugs over 5 years with positive TRAb. Preparation of the TCR library used RNA extracted from PBMCs. Overall study results and limits: Persistent disease favored TRBV28, TRBJ1-2 and TRBJ2-5.

The trim removed 3 bases at V and 2 bases at J, leaving 11 bases unmatched. The CDR3 has 17 residues. CDR1 and CDR2 (germline): LNHNV, YYDKDF (reference sequence). The sequences come from peripheral blood mononuclear cells (PBMCs), collected when the disease was refractory, from a patient treated with antithyroid drugs. The rearrangement links TRBV15 to TRBJ2-7; TRBD2 matches at 9 bases. This TCR was sampled from a female donor with Graves disease. In DNA form, the CDR3 reads TGTGCCACCAGCAGGAAGATAGCGGGAGTCCTAACCTACGAGCAGTACTTC. Amino acid sequence: CATSRKIAGVLTYEQYF.